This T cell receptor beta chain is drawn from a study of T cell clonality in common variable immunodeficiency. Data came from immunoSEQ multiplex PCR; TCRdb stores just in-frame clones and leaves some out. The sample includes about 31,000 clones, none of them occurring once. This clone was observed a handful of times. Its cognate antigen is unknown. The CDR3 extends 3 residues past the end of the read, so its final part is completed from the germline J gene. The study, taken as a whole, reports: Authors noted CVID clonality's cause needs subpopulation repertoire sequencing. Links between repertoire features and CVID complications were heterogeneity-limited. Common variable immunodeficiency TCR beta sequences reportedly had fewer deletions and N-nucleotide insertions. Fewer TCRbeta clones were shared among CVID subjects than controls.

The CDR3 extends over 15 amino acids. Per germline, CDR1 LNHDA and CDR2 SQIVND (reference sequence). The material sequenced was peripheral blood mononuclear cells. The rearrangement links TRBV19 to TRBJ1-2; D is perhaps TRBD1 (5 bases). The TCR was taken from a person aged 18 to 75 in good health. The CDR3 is CASSPSGLAGGDYTF. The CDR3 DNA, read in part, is TGTGCCAGTAGTCCCTCGGGACTAGCGGGAGGTGAC.